This passage covers 15 T cell receptor beta chains from one sample sequenced in a study of CD8+ T cells in alopecia areata. cDNA serving as the sequencing template came from extracted, reverse transcribed RNA. Clones were read by immunoSEQ multiplex PCR, and TCRdb kept only the in-frame ones, dropping some. The profile shows approximately 7,500 clones, around two thirds of them singletons. Peripheral blood samples and lesional scalp punch biopsies were obtained from alopecia areata patients. Sequences were derived from skin, sampled at week 0. These receptors came from a human donor with alopecia areata.

The V gene is TRBV7-9, the J gene TRBJ2-5, with a weak D call TRBD2 (6 bases). With the DNA end fitting TRBJ2-7 better, the J assignment may be wrong. The V gene's germline CDR1 is SEHNR and CDR2 FQNEAQ (reference sequence). CDR3 length: 13 residues. The CDR3 loop reads CASSLGTAYEQYF. The CDR3 DNA sequence: TGTGCCAGCAGCCTGGGGACTGCCTACGAGCAGTACTTC.

The chain has TRBV5-6 and TRBJ2-7; the D gene is possibly TRBD1 (6 bases). Germline V lookup: CDR1 SGHDT, CDR2 YYEEEE. The CDR3 is made up of 13 amino acids. V was trimmed by 4 bases and J by 3 bases, leaving 11 bases between them. Written as DNA, the CDR3 is TGTGCCAGCAGCGCCCCGGACAGCTACGAGCAGTACTTC. As protein: CASSAPDSYEQYF.

This clone is categorized as medium-sized. This chain connects TRBV6-5 to TRBJ2-7; D is perhaps TRBD1 (6 bases). The germline V gene encodes CDR1 MNHEY and CDR2 SVGAGI. Trimming cost V 5 bases and J 6 bases, with 17 bases left between them. This CDR3 has 14 residues. The CDR3 loop reads CASSQTQGSGEQYF. In nucleotides, the CDR3 is TGTGCCAGCAGTCAAACACAGGGTTCCGGCGAGCAGTACTTC.

The chain links TRBV27 to TRBJ2-2, with D tentatively TRBD1 (5 bases). CDR1 and CDR2 from the germline V gene are MNHEY and SMNVEV (reference sequence). Trimming removed 5 bases from V and 5 bases from J, with 12 bases in between. The CDR3 covers 14 residues. The CDR3 DNA reads TGTGCCAGCAGTGTAACCCAGGGAACCGGGGAGCTGTTTTTT. Amino acids: CASSVTQGTGELFF.

V and J are TRBV19 and TRBJ2-1; 11 positions match TRBD2. V trimming: 5 bases; J trimming: 6 bases; junction bases outside the gene matches: 3. Germline assignment: CDR1 LNHDA and CDR2 SQIVND (reference sequence). CDR3 size: 14 residues. CDR3 DNA: TGTGCCAGTAGTTGGCTAGCGGGGGGCAATGAGCAGTTCTTC. Its translation: CASSWLAGGNEQFF.

Note on this clone: Sequence at one end of the junction differs from germline and may be a read error. The chain uses TRBV20-1 and TRBJ2-3; D is uncertain. The germline V gene has CDR1 DFQATT and CDR2 SNEGSKA (reference sequence). The CDR3 extends over 11 amino acids. DNA of the CDR3: TGCAGTGCTAGAGTCACAGATGCGCAGTATTTT. Protein: CSARVTDAQYF.

The rearrangement joins TRBV5-1 to TRBJ1-2, with TRBD1 matching over 7 bases. Germline assignment: CDR1 SGHRS and CDR2 YFSETQ. The CDR3 consists of 14 residues. The J segment lost 2 bases and the V segment lost 4 bases, leaving 5 bases of the junction unmatched. Written as DNA, the CDR3 is TGCGCCAGCAGCCAGGGGGGAGAGAACTATGGCTACACCTTC. Protein sequence: CASSQGGENYGYTF.

CDR3 sequence: CASSPPRQGRNTEAFF. The CDR3 DNA sequence: TGTGCCAGCTCACCTCCCCGACAGGGGCGGAACACTGAAGCTTTCTTT. The J gene is TRBJ1-1, the V gene TRBV18, with 8 positions matching TRBD1. V trimming: 3 bases; J trimming: 1 base; junction bases outside the gene matches: 7. The germline gives CDR1 KGHSH, CDR2 LQKENI. The CDR3 runs to 16 residues.

The chain links TRBV10-1 to TRBJ1-1, with 7 bases lining up with TRBD1. V trimming: 3 bases; J trimming: 4 bases; junction bases outside the gene matches: 8. The germline V gene has CDR1 WNHNN and CDR2 SYGVQD (reference sequence). The CDR3 is made up of 15 amino acids. CDR3 amino acids: CASSDLTGPGTEAFF. The CDR3 DNA reads TGCGCCAGCAGTGACTTGACAGGGCCGGGCACTGAAGCTTTCTTT.

Regarding this clone: Other DNA sequences from this sample encode an identical CDR3 as well. The rearrangement joins TRBV6-1 to TRBJ2-7; 7 bases fit TRBD1. The CDR3 runs 12 residues. CDR1 and CDR2 (germline): MNHNS, SASEGT. Germline trimming cut 8 bases from V and 3 bases from J; bases unmatched to any gene: 4. Written as DNA, the CDR3 is TGTGCCAGCCTCCGGGACAGCTACGAGCAGTACTTC. This gives the protein CASLRDSYEQYF.

The chain carries TRBV11-2 and TRBJ2-7; the match to TRBD1 covers 8 bases. Trimming at V came to 6 bases and at J to 6 bases, leaving 7 bases not matched to a gene. This CDR3 has 13 amino acids. Germline assignment: CDR1 SGHAT and CDR2 FQNNGV. CDR3 nucleotides: TGTGCCAGCAGTTACGGACAGGGTAGCGAGCAGTACTTC. Translating gives CASSYGQGSEQYF.

This clone was observed a few times. The chain joins TRBV10-2 to TRBJ1-1, with D tentatively TRBD1 (5 bases). The germline V gene has CDR1 WSHSY and CDR2 SAAADI. Trimming pared 8 bases from V and 8 bases from J, leaving 18 bases between. The CDR3 runs 13 residues. The CDR3 DNA reads TGCGCCAGCGCATCGGGGGACCTTGGAGAAGCTTTCTTT. Protein: CASASGDLGEAFF.

The rearrangement uses TRBV30 and TRBJ1-5, with D possibly TRBD1 on 6 matching bases. This CDR3 region has 13 residues. Germline loops: CDR1 GTSNPN, CDR2 SVGIG (reference sequence). V lost 2 bases and J 5 bases, leaving 10 bases between the germline ends. DNA of the CDR3: TGTGCCTGGAGTTTGGGGGGGCATCAGCCCCAGCATTTT. Translating gives CAWSLGGHQPQHF.

The rearrangement joins TRBV12-5 to TRBJ1-6; D not resolved. In germline, CDR1 is LGHNT, CDR2 FRNRAP. CDR3 length: 11 amino acids. V lost 6 bases and J 7 bases, leaving 4 bases between the germline ends. The CDR3, as DNA: TGTGCTAGTGGCCGGAATTCACCCCTCCACTTT. Its translation: CASGRNSPLHF.

This clone was detected only a few times. The same CDR3 is also encoded by other DNA sequences in this sample. The chain recombines TRBV10-2 with TRBJ1-2; D may be TRBD1 (6 bases). V dropped 4 bases and J dropped 8 bases, with 14 bases sitting between them. CDR3 length: 13 amino acids. CDR1 and CDR2 (germline): WSHSY, SAAADI. CDR3 region: CASSAGTPDGYTF. The DNA for the CDR3 is TGCGCCAGCAGTGCCGGGACACCGGACGGCTACACCTTC.